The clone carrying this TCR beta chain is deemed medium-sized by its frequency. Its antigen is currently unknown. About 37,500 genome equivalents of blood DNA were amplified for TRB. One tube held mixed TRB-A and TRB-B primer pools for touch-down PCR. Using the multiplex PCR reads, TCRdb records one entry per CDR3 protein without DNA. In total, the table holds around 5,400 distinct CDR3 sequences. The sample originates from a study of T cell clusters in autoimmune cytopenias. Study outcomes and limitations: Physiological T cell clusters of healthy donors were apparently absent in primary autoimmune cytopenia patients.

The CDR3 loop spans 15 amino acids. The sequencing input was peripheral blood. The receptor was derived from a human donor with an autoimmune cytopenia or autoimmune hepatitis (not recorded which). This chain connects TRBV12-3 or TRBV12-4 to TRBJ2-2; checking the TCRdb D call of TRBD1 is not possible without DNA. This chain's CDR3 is CASSRGQGYTGELFF.